One T cell receptor (beta chain) is described in this entry. Without the conserved terminal phenylalanine or tryptophan, this CDR3 likely stems from a read error. It is unclear where the CDR3 begins or ends on the DNA, so no DNA is shown, and the CDR3 is as TCRdb lists it. Via MiXCR, TCRdb re-called the PCR reads, giving one row per CDR3 protein. The table has just under 20,000 distinct CDR3 sequences, approximately 39% seen once. The sample originates from a study of tumor-infiltrating lymphocytes in oesophageal squamous cell carcinoma. From germline, CDR1 is SGHAT and CDR2 FQNNGV. The CDR3 adds up to 14 amino acids, both ends counted.

The sequencing input was normal esophageal tissue next to the tumor. The chain employs TRBV11-2 and TRBJ2-5; the table's TRBD1 call for D was not verified on the DNA. This receptor was identified in a male donor with esophageal squamous cell carcinoma. This chain's CDR3 is CASSLDRPPLHFGN.